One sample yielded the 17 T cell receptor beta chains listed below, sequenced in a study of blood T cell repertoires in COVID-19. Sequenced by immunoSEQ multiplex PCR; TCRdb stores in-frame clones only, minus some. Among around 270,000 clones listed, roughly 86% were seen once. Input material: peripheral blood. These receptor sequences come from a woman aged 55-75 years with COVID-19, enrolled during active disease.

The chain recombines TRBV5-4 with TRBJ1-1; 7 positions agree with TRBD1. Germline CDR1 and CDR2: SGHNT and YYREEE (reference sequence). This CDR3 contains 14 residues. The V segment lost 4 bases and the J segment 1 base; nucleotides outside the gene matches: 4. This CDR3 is CASSKGQQNTEAFF. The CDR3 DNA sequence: TGTGCCAGCAGCAAGGGACAGCAGAACACTGAAGCTTTCTTT.

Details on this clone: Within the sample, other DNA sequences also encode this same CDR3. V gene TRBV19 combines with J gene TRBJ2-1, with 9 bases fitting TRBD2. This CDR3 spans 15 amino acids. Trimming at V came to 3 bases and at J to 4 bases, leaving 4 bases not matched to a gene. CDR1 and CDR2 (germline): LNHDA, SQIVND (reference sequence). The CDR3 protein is CASSIGGRAYNEQFF. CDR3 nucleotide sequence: TGTGCCAGTAGTATCGGCGGGAGGGCTTACAATGAGCAGTTCTTC.

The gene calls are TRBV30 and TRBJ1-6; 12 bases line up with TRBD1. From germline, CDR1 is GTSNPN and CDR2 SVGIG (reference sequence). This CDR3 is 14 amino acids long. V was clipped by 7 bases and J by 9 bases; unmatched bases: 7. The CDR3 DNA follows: TGTGCCTCGACCGGGACAGGGGGCGGTTCACCCCTCCACTTT. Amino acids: CASTGTGGGSPLHF.

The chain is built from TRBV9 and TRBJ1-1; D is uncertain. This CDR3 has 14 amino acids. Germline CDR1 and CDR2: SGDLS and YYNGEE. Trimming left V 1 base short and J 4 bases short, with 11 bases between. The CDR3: CASSVLDGSTEAFF. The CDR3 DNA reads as TGTGCCAGCAGCGTACTGGACGGGAGCACTGAAGCTTTCTTT. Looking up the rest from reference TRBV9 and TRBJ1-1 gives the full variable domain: DSGVTQTPKHLITATGQRVTLRCSPRSGDLSVYWYQQSLDQGLQFLIQYYNGEERAKGNILERFSAQQFPDLHSELNLSSLELGDSALYFCASSVLDGSTEAFFGQGTRLTVV.

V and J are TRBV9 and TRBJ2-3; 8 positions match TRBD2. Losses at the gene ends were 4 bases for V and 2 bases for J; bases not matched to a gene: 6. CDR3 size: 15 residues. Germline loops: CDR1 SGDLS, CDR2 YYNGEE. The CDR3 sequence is CASSLRGAYTDTQYF. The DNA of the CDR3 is TGTGCCAGCAGCCTGCGGGGGGCATACACAGATACGCAGTATTTT.

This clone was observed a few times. Here the CDR3 reads CASSEFASSSYNEQFF. DNA of the CDR3: TGTGCCAGCAGTGAATTCGCGAGTAGCTCCTACAATGAGCAGTTCTTC. The rearrangement uses TRBV6-1 and TRBJ2-1; D ambiguous. The V gene lost 2 bases and the J gene lost 0 bases, with 11 bases spanning the gap. The CDR3 consists of 16 residues. CDR1 is MNHNS and CDR2 is SASEGT in the germline V gene.

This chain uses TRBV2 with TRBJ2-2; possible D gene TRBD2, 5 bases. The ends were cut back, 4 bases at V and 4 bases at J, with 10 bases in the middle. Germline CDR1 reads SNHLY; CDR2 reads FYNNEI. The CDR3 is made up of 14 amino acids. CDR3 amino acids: CASSVDGITGELFF. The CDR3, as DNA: TGTGCCAGCAGTGTGGACGGGATCACCGGGGAGCTGTTTTTT.

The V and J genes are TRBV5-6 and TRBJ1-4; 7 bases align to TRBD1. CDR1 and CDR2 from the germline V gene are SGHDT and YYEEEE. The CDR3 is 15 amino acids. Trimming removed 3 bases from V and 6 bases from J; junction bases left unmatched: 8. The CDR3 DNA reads TGTGCCAGCAGCTCCAGACAGGGATTATATGAAAAACTGTTTTTT. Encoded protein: CASSSRQGLYEKLFF. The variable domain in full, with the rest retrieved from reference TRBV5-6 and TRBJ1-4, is DAGVTQSPTHLIKTRGQQVTLRCSPKSGHDTVSWYQQALGQGPQFIFQYYEEEERQRGNFPDRFSGHQFPNYSSELNVNALLLGDSALYLCASSSRQGLYEKLFFGSGTQLSVL.

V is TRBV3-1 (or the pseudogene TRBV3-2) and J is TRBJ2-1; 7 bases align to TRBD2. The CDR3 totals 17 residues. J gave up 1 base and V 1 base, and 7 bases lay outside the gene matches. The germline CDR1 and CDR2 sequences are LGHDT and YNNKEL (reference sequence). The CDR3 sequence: CASSQGGRGSSYNEQFF. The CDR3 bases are TGTGCCAGCAGCCAAGGAGGGCGCGGGAGTTCCTACAATGAGCAGTTCTTC.

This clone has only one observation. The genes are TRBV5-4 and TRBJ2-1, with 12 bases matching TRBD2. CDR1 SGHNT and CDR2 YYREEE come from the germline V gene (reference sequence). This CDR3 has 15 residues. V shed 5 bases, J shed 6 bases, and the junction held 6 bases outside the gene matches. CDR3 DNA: TGTGCCAGCAGACCCGGGACTAGCGGGTCCAATGAGCAGTTCTTC. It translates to CASRPGTSGSNEQFF.

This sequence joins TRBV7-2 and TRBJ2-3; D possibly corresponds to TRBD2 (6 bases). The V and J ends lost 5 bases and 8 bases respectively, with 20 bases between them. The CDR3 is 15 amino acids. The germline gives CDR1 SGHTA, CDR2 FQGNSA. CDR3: CASSPGGAGDRTQYF. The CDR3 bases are TGTGCCAGCAGCCCCGGCGGGGCGGGTGATCGTACGCAGTATTTT.

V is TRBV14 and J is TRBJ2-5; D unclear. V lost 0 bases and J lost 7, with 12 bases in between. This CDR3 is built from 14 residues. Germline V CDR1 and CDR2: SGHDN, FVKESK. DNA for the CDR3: TGTGCCAGCAGCCAAGACGGCGGATTTGCGACCCAGTACTTC. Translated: CASSQDGGFATQYF.

CDR3 sequence: CASSAYTGTPYNEQFF. The CDR3 coding sequence is TGTGCCAGCAGCGCCTATACCGGGACACCCTACAATGAGCAGTTCTTC. V gene TRBV9 combines with J gene TRBJ2-1; D is possibly TRBD1 (6 bases). The length of the CDR3 is 16 residues. Trimming took off 3 bases at V and 2 bases at J, with 15 bases between the two ends. Germline V gives CDR1 SGDLS, CDR2 YYNGEE.

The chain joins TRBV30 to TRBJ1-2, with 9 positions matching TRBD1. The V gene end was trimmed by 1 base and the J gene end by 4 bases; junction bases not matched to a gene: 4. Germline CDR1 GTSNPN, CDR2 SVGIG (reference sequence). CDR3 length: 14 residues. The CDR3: CAWSADRGGYGYTF. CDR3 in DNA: TGTGCCTGGAGTGCAGACAGGGGGGGCTATGGCTACACCTTC.

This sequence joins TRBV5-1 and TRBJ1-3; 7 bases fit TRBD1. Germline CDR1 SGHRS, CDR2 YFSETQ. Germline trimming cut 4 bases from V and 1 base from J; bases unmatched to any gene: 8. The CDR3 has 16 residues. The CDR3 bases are TGCGCCAGCAGCCCTATGGCAGGGGGGTCTGGAAACACCATATATTTT. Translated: CASSPMAGGSGNTIYF.

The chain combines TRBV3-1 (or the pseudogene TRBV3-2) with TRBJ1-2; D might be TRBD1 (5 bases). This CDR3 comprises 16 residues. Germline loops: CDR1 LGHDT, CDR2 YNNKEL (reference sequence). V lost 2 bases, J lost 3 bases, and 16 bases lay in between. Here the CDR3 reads CASSQWGVEVDYGYTF. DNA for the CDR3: TGTGCCAGCAGCCAATGGGGGGTCGAGGTTGACTATGGCTACACCTTC.

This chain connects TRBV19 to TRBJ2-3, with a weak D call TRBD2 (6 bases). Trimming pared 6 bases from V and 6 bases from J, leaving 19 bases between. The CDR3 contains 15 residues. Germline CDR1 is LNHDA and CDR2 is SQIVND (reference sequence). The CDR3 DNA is TGTGCCAGTAGCCCCACAGGTTATGGGGGGGATACGCAGTATTTT. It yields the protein CASSPTGYGGDTQYF.